This TCR beta chain comes out of a study of beta chain features in type 1 diabetes. The overall study: All of the samples together had 85 million to 140 million sorted cells examined. Study findings and constraints: TCRB CDR3s from Type 1 diabetes patients were moderately but significantly shorter in all four CD4+ subsets.

Purity exceeding 95% was reached by all sorted populations. A remark on this clone: What it binds is not known.

All of the isolated RNA was reverse transcribed, so expressed TCRB transcripts were sequenced. The repertoire was sequenced with immunoSEQ multiplex PCR; TCRdb's copy has only in-frame clones and lacks some. The sample comprises a few hundred thousand clones, about 23% of which are singletons, and 0.012% rests with the top ten. The sequencing sample was made of naive CD4+ T cells from blood. This TCR derives from a woman between 25 and 40 years old with type 1 diabetes.

The CDR3 DNA follows: TGCGCCAGCAGCATGGACAGGGGGCCGGCTTTCTTT. It is translated as CASSMDRGPAFF. J is TRBJ1-1 and V is TRBV5-1, with 11 positions matching TRBD1. The CDR3 is 12 amino acids. V shed 4 bases, J shed 11 bases, and the junction held 4 bases outside the gene matches. CDR1 is SGHRS, CDR2 YFSETQ, per germline.